This entry concerns a single T cell receptor beta chain. The antigen it binds to is not known. Per-base qualities were not stored, and no clone one base away is much larger. The receptor library was made with the immunoSEQ multiplex PCR assay. For the multiplex PCR, a mixture combining 60 forward primers for TCR Vbeta segments and 13 reverse primers for TCR Jbeta segments was used. A multiplex PCR assay on genomic DNA amplified the CDR3 region of rearranged TCR beta genes. Amplified TCR beta libraries were sequenced as 87-base-pair reads on the Illumina HiSeq System. In the source study's methods: A later analysis counted some 74 million unique TCR beta chains across the 640 or so repertoires, and about 10 million of these chains were shared by at least two donors. Raw reads were error-corrected and collapsed into unique sequences by a nearest-neighbor algorithm in which closely related sequences were merged to remove PCR and sequencing errors. CDR3 sequences were aligned to IMGT reference sequences to assign V, D and J gene segments. For a sequence to be retained, at least a six-nucleotide match to both a V gene segment and a J gene segment was required. A rearrangement was called productive if the CDR3 had no stop codons and remained in frame with V and J, and every other rearrangement was called non-productive. CDR3 was defined according to IMGT convention as the region running from the second conserved V-encoded cysteine to the conserved J-encoded phenylalanine. In an earlier analysis of around 540 of the donors, sequences lacking an unambiguous match to a single V gene segment were excluded. In an earlier analysis of some 590 of the donors, V segments were called functional above 56.7% productive rearrangements and were called segregating when the between-donor standard deviation exceeded 5%. A statistical classification framework was built for diagnosing cytomegalovirus status from the catalog of TCR beta chain sequences. V and J gene assignment, in a later analysis, came from comparing TCR nucleotide sequences with IMGT/GENE-DB human TR gene sequences. A later analysis assigned CDR3 sequences and most-parsimonious VDJ recombination scenarios with the TCRdist pipeline. In a later analysis, each TCR beta chain was defined by its CDR3 amino acid sequence together with its V-gene family, and reads without a unique V-gene family were excluded. In a later analysis, 500 to 700 highly shared, low-generation-probability nucleotide sequences were removed to address suspected cross-contamination and a sequencing artifact. A later analysis calculated a clonal expansion index for each public chain from normalized within-repertoire ranks of inferred template counts. In a later analysis, generation probabilities were computed using a VDJ recombination model fitted to out-of-frame rearrangements, and the results were checked against IGoR. A later analysis scored TCR-TCR, TCR-HLA and TCR-CMV co-occurrence with hypergeometric tests, applying a repertoire-size bias correction to TCR pairs. A later analysis estimated false discovery rates by permuting HLA or CMV assignments 20 times. In a later analysis, co-occurring TCRs were grouped with DBSCAN, and TCRdist sequence similarity was added when clustering was performed within HLA-allele-positive subsets. Repertoires with fewer than 30,000 or more than 120,000 public chains were left out of co-occurrence clustering, as were roughly five repertoires with anomalous nucleotide sharing. TCRdb holds this immuneACCESS table with in-frame rearrangements only. Some clones are missing; in checked studies, unresolved V genes explain under half, and the rest has no known cause. V, J and clone size are taken as reported in that table, and D and trimming were inferred from the DNA itself. The sample table lists roughly 180,000 clones, roughly three quarters of them with a count of one. Jointly, the top ten make up 2.9% of the sample.

The cohort consisted of 670 or so healthy bone marrow donors. All cohort members were sampled while nominally healthy, although unrecorded immune exposures were likely present. The donor tested CMV seronegative, placing the donor among the 350 or so seronegative members of the cohort. A peripheral blood sample was collected from each donor, and TCR beta sequencing was performed on peripheral blood mononuclear cells. The Qiagen DNeasy Blood Extraction Kit was used to extract genomic DNA from the blood cell samples. V sheds 3 bases and J sheds 4 bases, leaving 12 bases between their ends. CDR1 and CDR2 are read off the germline V gene as MDHEN and SYDVKM. Including cysteine and phenylalanine, the CDR3 has 15 amino acids. Of the read, only the CDR3 DNA is kept; its 45 bases are in frame from base 1. The data belong to a study of cytomegalovirus exposure and HLA in healthy donors (dated by TCRdb to 2016 to 2017). Looking at the study overall: In an earlier analysis of approximately 500 of the donors, around 300 Gb of sequence data and 90 million to 120 million unique TCR beta sequences from 150 million to 200 million T cells were reported. Approximately 310 gigabases of sequencing data and around 80 million unique TCR sequences made up an early release that covered around 640 HLA-typed donors. Among the roughly 400 genotyped donors, about 83% belonged to the genetic ancestry cluster associated with self-reported Caucasian donors. The aim of the study was to test whether cataloging public T cell receptors could identify signatures of past pathogen exposure. The study profiled the T cell repertoires of 500 to 800 subjects by immunosequencing and related them to cytomegalovirus serostatus. A separate validation cohort of roughly 130 different subjects was used in addition to the 666-subject first cohort. To predict cytomegalovirus infection status, the study brought together high-throughput TCR immunosequencing, statistical association of individual TCRs with disease status, and machine learning. A later analysis re-examined previously published TCR beta repertoires from 600 to 700 donors and added high-resolution HLA genotyping to investigate patterns of TCR occurrence. The later analysis used no new phenotypic data to find candidate immune exposures, relying instead on TCR beta sequences and their occurrence across donors. An earlier analysis of about 620 of the donors applied high-throughput TCR beta sequencing to assess whether each TCR beta V gene segment acted as functional or pseudogenic. Alongside the repertoire data, information on donor age, sex, ethnicity and CMV serostatus was compiled. In a later genetic analysis, genome-wide SNP genotypes for about 60% of the 666 donors were used, and that subset was treated as a discovery cohort. Every discovery cohort repertoire had been produced on one sequencing platform. Both class I and class II loci were covered by HLA typing, at four-digit resolution. The number of donors typed differed by locus, with roughly 620-630 for A, B, C, DRB1 and DQB1, 522 for DQA1, 606 for DPA1, and some 470 for DPB1. Roughly 5 DR-DQ haplotypes were handled as single units for association and clustering, since linkage in the cohort was strong. Across 300 to 500 genotyped donors of the cohort, an average of approximately 240,000 unique TCR beta nucleotide sequences per donor were sequenced, and roughly a sixth of those sequences were non-productive.

Summary of the overall study and its limitations: According to the authors, the approach could potentially be generalized to other disease states and immunological phenotypes. Most TCR sequences were observed very rarely across donors, whereas some public TCRs were present in many individuals. Linkage disequilibrium might explain the correlated functional status among segregating V segments, but an unknown experimental factor could not be excluded. A further reported finding was that TCR beta sequences accurately predicted the HLA-A and HLA-B alleles for most subjects in the first cohort. In a later analysis, HLA-associated TCR beta chains were found to be more clonally expanded and to have lower generation probabilities than equally common non-associated chains. Cytomegalovirus status was reported to be diagnosed by the classifier with high specificity and sensitivity in both the original and validation cohorts. A later analysis found that TCR association rates varied across HLA loci, with DRB1 alleles showing the most associated TCRs and HLA-C alleles the fewest. Several of the top co-occurrence clusters appeared to be linked to parvovirus B19, influenza, CMV and Epstein-Barr virus, according to a later analysis. At a false discovery rate of 0.05, a later analysis linked 15,000 to 20,000 TCR beta sequences to specific HLA alleles. A later genetic analysis reported fewer N-insertions in productive TCRs among donors in an Asian-associated ancestry cluster than the roughly 690-donor mean. Some IMGT-functional V segments, including TRBV6-2 and TRBV6-3, could not be distinguished by the 87-base-pair reads and were therefore excluded. Because counts were too low, some 16 rarely observed V segments, including chromosome 9 orphons, were excluded from the earlier analysis of some 590 of the donors. The cohort was sequenced for TCR beta chains only, and without alpha or paired-chain data the features that could be detected were limited. In vitro tests confirmed that a few of the cytomegalovirus-associated TCR beta chains recognize cytomegalovirus antigens. CMV serostatus was the only immune exposure information available for the cohort. Because HLA typing was unavailable for some donors at each locus, only the typed subset was used in association tests. A cluster of highly shared sequence variants was judged likely to represent a technical artifact of the sequencing pipeline. Assigning TCR associations to individual alleles was difficult when HLA alleles, especially DR and DQ, strongly co-occurred. A total of 150 to 200 TCR beta chains were listed by the study as associated with cytomegalovirus. An earlier analysis of approximately 600 of the donors showed that most TCR beta V segments appeared in productive rearrangements either about 87% or about 30% of the time, which broadly matched IMGT annotations. A later genetic analysis associated a missense DCLRE1C variant with V-gene and J-gene trimming of TCR beta chains, and an independent cohort replicated the association. Roughly uniform sequencing depth across donors was assumed in presence/absence analyses, although this assumption may not hold. According to a later analysis, most CMV-associated TCR beta chains appeared to be HLA-restricted, and the HLA associations seemed to be driven largely by CMV exposure.

The sample comprised PBMCs. Here the chain combines TRBV28 and TRBJ1-4, with a weak D call of TRBD1 (6 bases match). This sequence was found in a male donor in good health and CMV-seronegative. The CDR3 sequence is CASSLWGRGNEKLFF. The DNA sequence follows: TGTGCCAGCAGTTTGTGGGGGCGAGGTAATGAAAAACTGTTTTTT.